This T cell receptor beta chain was retrieved from a study of cytomegalovirus exposure and HLA in healthy donors. Study details: Ancestry clustering placed more than 65% of around 400 genotyped donors in the Caucasian-associated cluster. Whole-study findings and limits: A later analysis showed TCR association rates differing by HLA locus, peaking at DRB1 and lowest at HLA-C. Listed as cytomegalovirus-associated were over 150 TCR beta chains. Among TCR beta chains of equal frequency, HLA-associated ones were more clonally expanded in a later analysis.

The PCR had 60 Vbeta and 13 Jbeta primers. Data came from immunoSEQ multiplex PCR; TCRdb stores just in-frame clones and leaves some out. This sample's table reports tens of thousands of clones. About this clone: Its target is unknown.

Germline values: CDR1 LNHDA, CDR2 SQIVND (reference sequence). The CDR3 loop spans 14 amino acids. The V gene lost 2 bases and the J gene lost 7 bases, with 12 bases spanning the gap. Source material: PBMCs. The J gene is TRBJ1-5, the V gene TRBV19; D might be TRBD1 (6 bases). This clonotype was obtained from a man aged 45-60 years in good health and CMV-seropositive. The CDR3 DNA is TGTGCCAGTAGTATAACTCGCAGGGGACAGCCCCAGCATTTT. Protein sequence: CASSITRRGQPQHF.